This TCR beta chain was recovered during a study of blood T cell repertoires in COVID-19. Per the original data handling: Amplifying reference gene primers gave estimates of nucleated cell counts. Here immunoSEQ multiplex PCR was the method, and the copy in TCRdb shows in-frame clones only, minus some. The V and J calls and the clone size are those of that table, but D and trimming were determined from the DNA. The table records some 380,000 clones, roughly 86% of them present only once. J gave up 4 bases and V 5 bases, and 10 bases lay outside the gene matches. CDR1 and CDR2 from the germline V gene are SEHNR and FQNEAQ (reference sequence). The CDR3 is 16 amino acids.

The source of this sequence is a man aged 30 to 39 who had recovered from COVID-19. The rearrangement joins TRBV7-9 to TRBJ2-2, with 7 bases lining up with TRBD1. Sequences were obtained from PBMCs or T cells enriched from blood (not recorded which). The CDR3 sequence: CASSLRQGASTGELFF. The CDR3 region has the DNA TGTGCCAGCAGCCTAAGACAGGGAGCAAGCACCGGGGAGCTGTTTTTT. The full variable domain, with the rest looked up from reference TRBV7-9 and TRBJ2-2, is DTGVSQNPRHKITKRGQNVTFRCDPISEHNRLYWYRQTLGQGPEFLTYFQNEAQLEKSRLLSDRFSAERPKGSFSTLEIQRTEQGDSAMYLCASSLRQGASTGELFFGEGSRLTVL.